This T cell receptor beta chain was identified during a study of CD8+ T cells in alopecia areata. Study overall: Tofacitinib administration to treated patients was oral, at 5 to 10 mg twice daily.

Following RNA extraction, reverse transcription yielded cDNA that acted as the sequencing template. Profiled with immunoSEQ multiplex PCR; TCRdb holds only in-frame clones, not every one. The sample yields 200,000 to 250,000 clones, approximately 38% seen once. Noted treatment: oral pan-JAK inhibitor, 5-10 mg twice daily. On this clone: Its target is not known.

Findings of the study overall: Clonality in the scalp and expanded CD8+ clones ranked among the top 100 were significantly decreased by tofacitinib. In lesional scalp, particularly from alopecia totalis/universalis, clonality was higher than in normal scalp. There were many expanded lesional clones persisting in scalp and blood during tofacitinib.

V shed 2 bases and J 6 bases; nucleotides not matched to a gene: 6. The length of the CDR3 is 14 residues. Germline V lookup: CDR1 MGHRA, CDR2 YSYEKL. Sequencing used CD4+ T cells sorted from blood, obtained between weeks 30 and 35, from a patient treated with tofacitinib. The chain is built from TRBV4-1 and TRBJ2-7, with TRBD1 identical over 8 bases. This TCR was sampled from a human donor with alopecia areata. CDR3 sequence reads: CASSQPRGHGEQYF. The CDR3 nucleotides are TGCGCCAGCAGCCAACCCAGGGGGCATGGCGAGCAGTACTTC.